The 22 T cell receptor beta chains listed next were all sequenced from one sample in a study of cytomegalovirus exposure and HLA in healthy donors. The assay was immunoSEQ multiplex PCR, and TCRdb's table has in-frame clones only and misses some. The sample shows approximately 130,000 clones, around 85% of them seen only once. Sample: PBMCs. Every receptor here comes from a woman in her 30s in good health and CMV-seronegative.

The chain links TRBV30 to TRBJ2-3; D perhaps matches TRBD2 (5 bases). The V and J ends lost 1 base and 0 bases respectively, with 11 bases between them. The CDR3 has 15 amino acids. Germline lookup yields CDR1 GTSNPN and CDR2 SVGIG (reference sequence). The CDR3 is CAWSGADTSTDTQYF. DNA for the CDR3: TGTGCCTGGAGTGGAGCGGATACTAGCACAGATACGCAGTATTTT.

CDR3 nucleotide sequence: TGTGCCAGTAGTAAGACAGGGTCCGATCAGCCCCAGCATTTT. This encodes CASSKTGSDQPQHF. V is TRBV19 and J is TRBJ1-5; 7 bases are shared with TRBD1. The CDR3 length is 14 residues. V gave up 4 bases and J gave up 5 bases; unmatched junction bases: 5. CDR1 and CDR2 (germline): LNHDA, SQIVND (reference sequence).

This chain uses TRBV19 with TRBJ2-7; D is ambiguous. The germline V gene encodes CDR1 LNHDA and CDR2 SQIVND (reference sequence). The V gene lost 3 bases and the J gene lost 5 bases, with 14 bases spanning the gap. The CDR3 runs 14 residues. CDR3 DNA sequence: TGTGCCAGTAGTATCATCTTATGGGCAAACGAGCAGTACTTC. Translating it yields CASSIILWANEQYF.

The chain has TRBV6-1 and TRBJ1-2; 9 bases map to TRBD1. Germline CDR1 and CDR2: MNHNS and SASEGT. The CDR3 is 13 residues long. The trim removed 6 bases at V and 3 bases at J, leaving 2 bases unmatched. The CDR3 loop reads CASSRTGDYGYTF. The CDR3 DNA reads TGTGCCAGCAGCAGGACAGGGGACTATGGCTACACCTTC.

This clone was observed a single time. V gene TRBV6-5 combines with J gene TRBJ1-1; TRBD1 agrees at 7 bases. The J segment lost 2 bases and the V segment lost 2 bases, leaving 2 bases of the junction unmatched. The CDR3 sequence is 14 residues long. Germline V gene lookup returns CDR1 MNHEY and CDR2 SVGAGI. This chain's CDR3 is CASSYQGGNTEAFF. Here the CDR3 DNA reads TGTGCCAGCAGTTACCAGGGGGGAAACACTGAAGCTTTCTTT.

The chain joins TRBV18 to TRBJ1-1; TRBD1 might be the D (6 bases). V shed 2 bases and J shed 4 bases, with 14 bases lying between them. Germline CDR1 KGHSH, CDR2 LQKENI. This CDR3 is built from 15 residues. The DNA of the CDR3 is TGTGCCAGCTCACCAATGGCAGGGGAAAGCACTGAAGCTTTCTTT. Translated, it gives CASSPMAGESTEAFF.

J is TRBJ1-5 and V is TRBV15, with 7 bases lining up with TRBD1. V gave up 5 bases and J gave up 2 bases; unmatched junction bases: 6. This CDR3 region has 15 residues. Germline V CDR1 and CDR2: LNHNV, YYDKDF (reference sequence). CDR3 in DNA: TGTGCCACCAGCTTCGGACAGGCCCGCAATCAGCCCCAGCATTTT. It codes for CATSFGQARNQPQHF.

This sequence joins TRBV7-2 and TRBJ2-2; tentative D call: TRBD1 (6 bases). Germline-derived CDR1 and CDR2 are SGHTA and FQGNSA. The germline V and J ends were trimmed by 5 bases and 0 bases, with 10 bases remaining between them. The CDR3 covers 15 residues. This CDR3 is CASSPRQANTGELFF. The CDR3 coding sequence is TGTGCCAGCAGCCCCAGACAGGCGAACACCGGGGAGCTGTTTTTT.

CDR3 residues: CASSEGQGYNSPLHF. The CDR3 nucleotides are TGTGCCAGCAGTGAGGGACAGGGGTATAATTCACCCCTCCACTTT. The chain combines TRBV6-1 with TRBJ1-6, with TRBD1 identical over 10 bases. In germline, CDR1 is MNHNS, CDR2 SASEGT. The CDR3 length is 15 residues. J was trimmed by 4 bases and V by 3 bases; bases with no gene match: 0.

CDR3 in amino acids: CASSPPGQGAHQPQHF. CDR3 DNA sequence: TGTGCCAGCTCACCACCGGGACAGGGGGCTCATCAGCCCCAGCATTTT. V is TRBV18 and J is TRBJ1-5, with TRBD1 identical over 12 bases. This CDR3 region has 16 residues. Germline V gene lookup returns CDR1 KGHSH and CDR2 LQKENI. Losses at the gene ends were 0 bases for V and 5 bases for J; bases not matched to a gene: 2.

The chain couples TRBV9 to TRBJ1-2; the match to TRBD1 covers 9 bases. This CDR3 comprises 15 residues. V lost 0 bases to trimming and J lost 7 bases; unmatched junction nucleotides: 7. Germline V CDR1 and CDR2: SGDLS, YYNGEE. Here the CDR3 DNA reads TGTGCCAGCAGCGTAGTAGGGGGACAGGGCGGTGGCTACACCTTC. Translation gives CASSVVGGQGGGYTF.

The J gene is TRBJ1-2, the V gene TRBV7-9; no clear D gene. The CDR3 length is 16 residues. Germline CDR1 reads SEHNR; CDR2 reads FQNEAQ (reference sequence). Trimming cost V 1 base and J 2 bases, with 14 bases left between them. CDR3 coding DNA: TGTGCCAGCAGCTTAGGTCGTGTGGGAGGAAACTATGGCTACACCTTC. It specifies CASSLGRVGGNYGYTF. The full variable domain, rest sourced from reference TRBV7-9 and TRBJ1-2, is DTGVSQNPRHKITKRGQNVTFRCDPISEHNRLYWYRQTLGQGPEFLTYFQNEAQLEKSRLLSDRFSAERPKGSFSTLEIQRTEQGDSAMYLCASSLGRVGGNYGYTFGSGTRLTVV.

V and J are TRBV11-3 and TRBJ2-2; D gene uncertain. CDR1 and CDR2 (germline): SGHNT, YENEEA. This CDR3 has 16 amino acids. V gave up 2 bases and J gave up 0 bases, with 10 bases separating them. CDR3 DNA sequence: TGTGCCAGCAGCTTACCTTGGCACACGAACACCGGGGAGCTGTTTTTT. This sequence encodes CASSLPWHTNTGELFF.

This chain joins TRBV5-1 and TRBJ1-1, with TRBD1 as a possible D gene (6 bases). Germline V gene sequence: CDR1 SGHRS, CDR2 YFSETQ. The CDR3 is made up of 17 amino acids. V was clipped by 0 bases and J by 1 base, with 16 bases between them. CDR3 amino acids: CASSLAVRGGGNTEAFF. The CDR3 region has the DNA TGCGCCAGCAGCTTGGCCGTAAGGGGAGGGGGGAACACTGAAGCTTTCTTT.

The chain couples TRBV11-2 to TRBJ1-6; 9 nucleotides match TRBD1. Germline CDR1 reads SGHAT; CDR2 reads FQNNGV. The CDR3 covers 18 residues. V lost 1 base to trimming and J lost 5 bases; unmatched junction nucleotides: 9. DNA for the CDR3: TGTGCCAGCAGCTTAGGGCCGGGACAGGGAGAAAATAATTCACCCCTCCACTTT. Protein product: CASSLGPGQGENNSPLHF.

This chain connects TRBV7-2 to TRBJ2-2, with a tentative D call TRBD1 (7 bases). Trimming stripped 5 bases from V and 3 bases from J, with 13 bases between. The CDR3 has 15 residues. From germline, CDR1 is SGHTA and CDR2 FQGNSA. The CDR3 region is CASSAGQPDTGELFF. CDR3 sequence (DNA): TGTGCCAGCAGCGCGGGACAGCCAGACACCGGGGAGCTGTTTTTT.

This chain links TRBV10-2 with TRBJ2-7; D ambiguous. Germline values: CDR1 WSHSY, CDR2 SAAADI. The CDR3 contains 13 residues. Trimming shortened V by 4 bases and J by 4 bases, and 11 bases separated the two germline ends. In DNA, the CDR3 is TGCGCCAGCAGTGTGAACAGTCTATACGAGCAGTACTTC. This gives the protein CASSVNSLYEQYF.

CDR3 loop: CASSPAGTASYNEQFF. CDR3 in DNA: TGTGCCAGCAGCCCAGCAGGGACTGCCTCCTACAATGAGCAGTTCTTC. This chain links TRBV5-6 with TRBJ2-1; the D gene is possibly TRBD2 (6 bases). Germline values: CDR1 SGHDT, CDR2 YYEEEE. The CDR3 contains 16 residues. The germline V and J ends were trimmed by 4 bases and 0 bases, with 14 bases remaining between them.

This rearrangement joins TRBV27 to TRBJ2-1; TRBD2 aligns across 14 bases. Germline assignment: CDR1 MNHEY and CDR2 SMNVEV (reference sequence). This CDR3 is 17 amino acids long. V was clipped by 5 bases and J by 3 bases; unmatched bases: 6. The CDR3 loop is CASSSYGTSGGYNEQFF. The CDR3 DNA is TGTGCCAGCAGTAGTTACGGGACTAGCGGGGGCTACAATGAGCAGTTCTTC.

This clone was counted a single time. This sequence joins TRBV5-4 and TRBJ1-1, with 8 bases identical to TRBD1. This CDR3 has 13 residues. Per the germline V gene, CDR1 is SGHNT and CDR2 is YYREEE (reference sequence). Germline trimming cut 9 bases from V and 2 bases from J; bases unmatched to any gene: 6. CDR3 region: CAMPGGFNTEAFF. CDR3 bases: TGTGCCATGCCAGGGGGCTTCAACACTGAAGCTTTCTTT.

The V gene is TRBV5-1, the J gene TRBJ1-3; D possibly corresponds to TRBD1 (6 bases). Germline V gene data show CDR1 as SGHRS and CDR2 as YFSETQ. The CDR3 is 15 residues long. The ends were cut back, 1 base at V and 2 bases at J, with 10 bases in the middle. The CDR3 is CASSLSRGPGNTIYF. CDR3 sequence (DNA): TGCGCCAGCAGCTTGAGCAGGGGTCCTGGAAACACCATATATTTT.

The chain combines TRBV11-2 with TRBJ2-3; D remains ambiguous. CDR1 and CDR2 from the germline V gene are SGHAT and FQNNGV. The CDR3 has 16 amino acids. Trimming shortened V by 1 base and J by 0 bases, and 11 bases separated the two germline ends. The CDR3 loop reads CASSLGLATSTDTQYF. In DNA, the CDR3 is TGTGCCAGCAGCTTAGGTTTAGCCACTAGCACAGATACGCAGTATTTT.